This T cell receptor (beta chain) was captured by sequencing in a study of T cell repertoires in cytomegalovirus infection. Study as a whole: A matching HLA type, together with CMV infection, was signaled by public TCR beta signatures.

Each CDR3 protein is one row after TCRdb ran MiXCR on the reads. This sample has about 450,000 distinct CDR3 sequences; approximately 31% occur once, and the top ten carry roughly 15%. Germline values: CDR1 SGHVS, CDR2 FQNEAQ. J was trimmed by 2 bases and V by 9 bases; bases with no gene match: 8. The CDR3 is 14 amino acids. Notes on this clonotype: Possible read error: a much larger clone is one base away.

The chain employs TRBV7-8 and TRBJ2-7, with 9 positions matching TRBD1. The clonotype comes from a human donor in good health (CMV status not recorded). Some clones in this sample may be carry-over from other donors' samples. Sequenced material: PBMCs. CDR3 region: CARSDGQGPYEQYF. The CDR3, as DNA: TGTGCCAGAAGCGACGGACAGGGGCCCTACGAGCAGTACTTC.